This TCR beta chain came from a study of graft-versus-host responses after intestinal transplantation. Study-level findings and limits: Peak levels of circulating GvH clones tracked with early post-transplant HvG declines.

Note on this clone: Its specificity is unknown.

The repertoire was sequenced with immunoSEQ multiplex PCR; TCRdb's copy has only in-frame clones and lacks some. There are around 96,000 clones in the sample; 80% to 95% occur only once, and roughly 15% lies in the top ten. The CDR3 is 15 residues long. V was pared by 6 bases and J by 6 bases, with 9 bases of the junction left unmatched. In germline, CDR1 is MRHNA, CDR2 SNTAGT. This specimen consisted of PBMCs, obtained approximately 420 days after intestinal transplant. The chain has TRBV6-4 and TRBJ2-3; 10 bases fit TRBD2. The clonotype originates from a human patient who received an intestinal transplant, so some T cells may come from the graft donor. This chain's CDR3 is CASSEKAGGADTQYF. The CDR3 nucleotides are TGTGCCAGCAGCGAAAAAGCGGGGGGGGCGGATACGCAGTATTTT.